The T cell receptor (beta chain) described here comes from a study of blood T cells in healthy people across ages. Whole-study findings and limits: Any conclusive comparison of naive versus antigen-experienced cells was prevented by using unsorted PBMCs. The percentage of naive T cells correlated strongly with TCR beta diversity.

Worth noting for this clonotype: Its specificity is not known.

A sample-barcoded 5' primer and a J-beta primer mix were used in a second PCR of roughly 7 to 11 cycles. TCRdb recomputed calls from the 5' RACE reads with MiXCR, one row per CDR3 protein. The sample records approximately 800,000 distinct CDR3 sequences, roughly 53% being singletons. Germline V gives CDR1 MNHEY, CDR2 SMNVEV (reference sequence). The CDR3 has 15 residues. V lost 2 bases and J 3 bases, leaving 14 bases between the germline ends. Material: blood. The TCR was taken from an elderly man in good health. This chain uses TRBV27 with TRBJ2-7; perhaps TRBD1 as D (5 bases). The CDR3 DNA reads TGTGCCAGCAGTTTAAGATTCACAGGCGACTACGAGCAGTACTTC. Encoded protein: CASSLRFTGDYEQYF.